Sequencing of this TCR beta chain was carried out in a study of blood T cell repertoires in COVID-19. Only in-frame clones appear in the TCRdb table, and some are missing; sequencing was by immunoSEQ multiplex PCR. This sample yields some 240,000 clones, of which 84% are seen a single time; about 1.5% belongs to the top ten. The V gene lost 2 bases and the J gene lost 0 bases, with 9 bases spanning the gap. This CDR3 comprises 15 residues. The V gene's germline CDR1 is SGHNT and CDR2 YYREEE (reference sequence). Sequencing input: peripheral blood. This sequence joins TRBV5-4 and TRBJ1-3; TRBD1 might be the D (5 bases). The TCR comes from a woman aged 40 to 50 who had recovered from COVID-19. The CDR3 sequence is CASSFWGGSGNTIYF. The DNA for the CDR3 is TGTGCCAGCAGCTTCTGGGGCGGCTCTGGAAACACCATATATTTT.